This T cell receptor (beta chain) came from a study of shared clonotypes between healthy human individuals. This clone was found a few times. Its specificity is not known. General study points: A few donors held about 4.6% of naive CD4 clonotypes in common.

Every subset's genomic DNA went evenly onto several immunoSEQ plates. TCRdb's copy holds only in-frame clones and misses some; the assay was immunoSEQ multiplex PCR. The sample includes 2,500,000 or so clones, 80% to 95% of them seen just once. The CDR3 covers 15 residues. With 2 bases clipped from V and 0 bases from J, the junction kept 0 bases outside the gene matches. Germline-derived CDR1 and CDR2 are SGDLS and YYNGEE. Sequencing used naive CD4+ T cells from PBMCs. Subset defined: CD45RA+ positively selected. V is TRBV9 and J is TRBJ2-3; 10 bases fit TRBD2. The sequence derives from a man younger than 35 in good health. Some clones in this sample may be carry-over from other donors' samples. The CDR3 DNA reads TGTGCCAGCAGCGTTAGCGGGAGGAGCACAGATACGCAGTATTTT. This gives the protein CASSVSGRSTDTQYF.